The 8 T cell receptor beta chains listed next were all sequenced from one sample in a study of blood T cell repertoires in COVID-19. Measured with immunoSEQ multiplex PCR; TCRdb has only the in-frame clones, and not every one. Of more than 100,000 clones listed, more than 80% were seen once; the top ten hold more than 10%. The specimen was peripheral blood. Receptors originate from a human donor in a cohort sampled during active COVID-19.

The chain couples TRBV5-1 to TRBJ2-6, with TRBD2 as a possible D gene (5 bases). This CDR3 is built from 15 residues. Between the trimmed V and J ends, which lost 3 bases and 4 bases, there was a span of 11 bases. The V gene's germline CDR1 is SGHRS and CDR2 YFSETQ. The CDR3, as DNA: TGCGCCAGCAGCTCGGGGAAGTCCGGGGCCAACGTCCTGACTTTC. It encodes CASSSGKSGANVLTF.

There are a few counts of this clone. The rearrangement links TRBV5-1 to TRBJ1-2, with D hard to call. Trimming left V 0 bases short and J 2 bases short, with 8 bases between. Per germline, CDR1 SGHRS and CDR2 YFSETQ. The CDR3 has 14 amino acids. CDR3 in amino acids: CASSLAGVNYGYTF. CDR3 DNA sequence: TGCGCCAGCAGCTTGGCCGGAGTAAACTATGGCTACACCTTC.

The rearrangement links TRBV30 to TRBJ1-2; D is possibly TRBD1 (5 bases). Germline assignment: CDR1 GTSNPN and CDR2 SVGIG (reference sequence). The CDR3 is made up of 12 amino acids. V was clipped by 4 bases and J by 8 bases, with 14 bases between them. The CDR3: CAWTNVAGGYTF. The CDR3 DNA follows: TGTGCCTGGACCAACGTGGCAGGGGGCTACACCTTC. Drawing the rest from reference TRBV30 and TRBJ1-2, the complete variable domain is SQTIHQWPATLVQPVGSPLSLECTVEGTSNPNLYWYRQAAGRGLQLLFYSVGIGQISSEVPQNLSASRPQDRQFILSSKKLLLSDSGFYLCAWTNVAGGYTFGSGTRLTVV.

Here the CDR3 reads CASSPAGGLYNEQFF. The DNA for the CDR3 is TGTGCCAGCAGCCCCGCTGGGGGACTCTACAATGAGCAGTTCTTC. The V gene is TRBV7-3, the J gene TRBJ2-1, with D possibly being TRBD2 (6 bases). V dropped 5 bases and J dropped 3 bases, with 14 bases sitting between them. The CDR3 totals 15 residues. The germline V gene has CDR1 SGHTA and CDR2 FQGTGA.

This rearrangement joins TRBV6-5 to TRBJ2-5; TRBD1 matches at 8 bases. This CDR3 spans 14 amino acids. After removal of 7 bases from V and 3 bases from J, the junction contained 7 bases not matched to a gene. CDR1 MNHEY and CDR2 SVGAGI come from the germline V gene. The CDR3 region is CASTGGAEEETQYF. The CDR3 nucleotides read TGTGCCAGCACAGGGGGCGCGGAGGAAGAGACCCAGTACTTC.

The chain is built from TRBV3-1 (or the pseudogene TRBV3-2) and TRBJ2-7; 9 bases align to TRBD1. V was clipped by 1 base and J by 6 bases; unmatched bases: 7. The V gene's germline CDR1 is LGHDT and CDR2 YNNKEL (reference sequence). The CDR3 has 15 amino acids. The CDR3 DNA sequence: TGTGCCAGCAGCCAAGGTTTCGACAGGGGGTCCGAGCAGTACTTC. Translated, it gives CASSQGFDRGSEQYF.

The rearrangement joins TRBV7-8 to TRBJ1-1; 8 nucleotides match TRBD1. Germline loops: CDR1 SGHVS, CDR2 FQNEAQ. Unmatched junction bases numbered 7, after V lost 7 bases and J lost 3 bases. The length of the CDR3 is 14 residues. CDR3 residues: CASTKQGVDTEAFF. In DNA, the CDR3 is TGTGCCAGCACCAAACAGGGGGTCGACACTGAAGCTTTCTTT.

The rearrangement links TRBV5-1 to TRBJ2-1; tentatively, D is TRBD1 (6 bases). The length of the CDR3 is 15 residues. From germline, CDR1 is SGHRS and CDR2 YFSETQ. Trimming shortened V by 0 bases and J by 8 bases, and 15 bases separated the two germline ends. The chain's CDR3 is CASSLGAGAGYEQFF. In DNA, the CDR3 is TGCGCCAGCAGCTTGGGTGCAGGGGCAGGGTATGAGCAGTTCTTC.